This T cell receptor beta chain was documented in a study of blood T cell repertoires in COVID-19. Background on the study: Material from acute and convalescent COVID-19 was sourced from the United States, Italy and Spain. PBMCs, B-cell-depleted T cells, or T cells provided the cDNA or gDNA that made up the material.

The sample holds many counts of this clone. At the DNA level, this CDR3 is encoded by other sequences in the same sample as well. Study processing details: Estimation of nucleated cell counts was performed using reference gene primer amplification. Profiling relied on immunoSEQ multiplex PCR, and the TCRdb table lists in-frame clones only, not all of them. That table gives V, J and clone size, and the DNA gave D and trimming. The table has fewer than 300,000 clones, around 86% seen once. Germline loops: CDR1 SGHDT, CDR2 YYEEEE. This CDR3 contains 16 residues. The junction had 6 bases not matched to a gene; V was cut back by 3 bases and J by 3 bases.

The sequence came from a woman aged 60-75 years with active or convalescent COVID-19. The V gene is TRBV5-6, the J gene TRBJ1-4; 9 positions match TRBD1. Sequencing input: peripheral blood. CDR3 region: CASSSIQGAANEKLFF. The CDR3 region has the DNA TGTGCCAGCAGCTCCATACAGGGGGCCGCTAATGAAAAACTGTTTTTT. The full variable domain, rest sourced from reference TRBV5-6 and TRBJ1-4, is DAGVTQSPTHLIKTRGQQVTLRCSPKSGHDTVSWYQQALGQGPQFIFQYYEEEERQRGNFPDRFSGHQFPNYSSELNVNALLLGDSALYLCASSSIQGAANEKLFFGSGTQLSVL.